Listed below are T cell receptor beta chains from one sample, sequenced in a study of T cells in Graves' hyperthyroidism and ophthalmopathy. TCRdb re-derived calls from the multiplex PCR reads in MiXCR, one entry per CDR3 protein. This table holds around 700,000 distinct CDR3 sequences, under 20% found once. The sample consisted of blood. The origin of the receptors is a woman aged 45-60 years with Graves' hyperthyroidism that later progressed to Graves' ophthalmopathy. Each CDR3 is given with its conserved first and last residue. Fields, in order: J gene, D gene, clone size, V gene, CDR3 protein, CDR3 DNA. D genes are given only for firm matches. Size is omitted from some rows. Given values are once, few, many or a class for expanded clones.

>TRBJ1-4|.|many|TRBV2
CASSEWQGSEKLFF
TGTGCCAGCAGTGAGTGGCAGGGAAGCGAAAAACTGTTTTTT
>TRBJ2-1|TRBD1|few|TRBV4-1
CASSQGQGNQQFF
TGCGCCAGCAGCCAAGGACAGGGGAATCAGCAGTTCTTC
>TRBJ2-7|.|few|TRBV5-1
CASSLDVSLYEQYF
TGCGCCAGCAGCTTGGATGTCAGCCTCTACGAGCAGTACTTC
>TRBJ2-1|.|.|TRBV12-5
CASAGYNEQFF
TGTGCTAGTGCGGGATACAATGAGCAGTTCTTC
>TRBJ1-1|.|.|TRBV6-1
CASRPTATEAFF
TGTGCCAGCAGACCGACAGCCACTGAAGCTTTCTTT
>TRBJ1-5|.|many|TRBV18
CASSPREQGTQHF
TGTGCCAGCTCACCCAGAGAACAGGGAACCCAGCATTTT
>TRBJ1-2|TRBD1|few|TRBV7-9
CASSLDRGRTTF
TGTGCCAGCAGCCTGGACAGGGGGCGAACGACCTTC
>TRBJ1-1|TRBD1|many|TRBV11-2
CASSSGQGTRNTEAFF
TGTGCCAGCAGCTCCGGACAGGGGACGAGGAACACTGAAGCTTTCTTT
>TRBJ2-2|TRBD1|many|TRBV20-1
CSAQFPSDRGAGELFF
TGCAGTGCTCAGTTCCCTAGCGACAGGGGGGCCGGGGAGCTGTTTTTT
>TRBJ1-5|TRBD1|many|TRBV12-3/TRBV12-4
CASSKDRGLSNQPQHF
TGTGCCAGCAGCAAGGACAGGGGACTAAGCAATCAGCCCCAGCATTTT
>TRBJ1-1|TRBD1|.|TRBV19
CASIPGGSWTEAFF
TGTGCCAGTATCCCAGGGGGCTCTTGGACTGAAGCTTTCTTT
>TRBJ1-5|.|.|TRBV20-1
CSAAGAGAQPQHF
TGCAGTGCCGCAGGGGCAGGGGCCCAGCCCCAGCATTTT
>TRBJ1-6|.|.|TRBV18
CASSPGSQTPLHF
TGTGCCAGCTCACCAGGGAGCCAGACTCCCCTCCACTTT
>TRBJ1-6|.|few|TRBV18
CASSPSGGSSPLHF
TGTGCCAGCTCACCTTCCGGCGGTTCTTCACCCCTCCACTTT
>TRBJ1-2|.|many|TRBV7-8
CASSYQSSGYGYTF
TGTGCCAGCAGCTACCAGTCCTCTGGCTATGGCTACACCTTC
>TRBJ2-7|.|many|TRBV9
CASSVAGGYREQYF
TGTGCCAGCAGCGTAGCTGGGGGTTATCGCGAGCAGTACTTC
>TRBJ2-5|.|.|TRBV10-1
CASSGAAGETQYF
TGCGCCAGCAGTGGAGCGGCGGGAGAGACCCAGTACTTC
>TRBJ2-3|.|.|TRBV20-1
CSARVWGTDTQYF
TGCAGTGCTAGAGTGTGGGGCACAGATACGCAGTATTTT
>TRBJ2-7|.|many|TRBV20-1
CSALGLLSSYEQYF
TGCAGTGCTCTCGGACTGCTGAGCTCCTACGAGCAGTACTTC
>TRBJ1-5|TRBD1|many|TRBV27
CASSPLYFAGGGSNQPQHF
TGTGCCAGCAGTCCCCTCTATTTTGCAGGGGGCGGAAGCAATCAGCCCCAGCATTTT
>TRBJ2-2|TRBD2|many|TRBV12-3/TRBV12-4
CASTGRGAANTGELFF
TGTGCCAGCACTGGGAGGGGCGCCGCGAACACCGGGGAGCTGTTTTTT